This TCR beta chain was sequenced in a study of control samples from healthy donors and cancer patients. This clone was recorded once. Profiled with immunoSEQ multiplex PCR; TCRdb holds only in-frame clones, not every one. This table holds 100,000 or so clones, 83% found once. V dropped 4 bases and J dropped 8 bases, with 11 bases sitting between them. Looked up from germline, CDR1 is SGHNT and CDR2 is YENEEA. The CDR3 is 13 residues long. The chain has TRBV11-3 and TRBJ1-4; tentatively, D is TRBD1 (5 bases). Material for sequencing was blood. This TCR came from a woman aged 45-65 years in good health. The CDR3 is CASSSAGPEKLFF. The DNA of the CDR3 is TGTGCCAGCAGCTCCGCGGGGCCCGAAAAACTGTTTTTT.